This TCR beta chain was sequenced for a study of control samples from healthy donors and cancer patients. Here immunoSEQ multiplex PCR was the method, and the copy in TCRdb shows in-frame clones only, minus some. The sample carries about 140,000 clones, around 85% recorded once. Germline CDR1 reads SQVTM; CDR2 reads ANQGSEA. The CDR3 has 13 residues. V was cut by 6 bases and J by 0 bases, with 11 bases left in between. The rearrangement uses TRBV29-1 and TRBJ1-2; D is possibly TRBD1 (6 bases). The clonotype was recovered from a woman under 40 in good health. Input material: blood. CDR3 loop: CSVRGGANYGYTF. In DNA form, the CDR3 reads TGCAGCGTCCGAGGGGGGGCTAACTATGGCTACACCTTC.